A single sample gave rise to the 16 T cell receptor beta chains below, sequenced in a study of blood T cells in healthy people across ages. The authors ran a second PCR of 7 to 11 cycles using a sample-barcoded 5' primer and a J-beta primer mix. Each CDR3 protein gets one entry after TCRdb re-called the 5' RACE reads with MiXCR. There are 1,100,000 or so distinct CDR3 sequences in the sample; 40% to 45% occur only once, and around 18% lies in the top ten. Sequenced material: blood. The receptors originated from a woman in her fifties or sixties in good health.

This clonotype was seen only a few times. V gene TRBV5-1 combines with J gene TRBJ1-1; possibly TRBD1 for D (6 bases). The V gene lost 4 bases and the J gene lost 5 bases, with 21 bases spanning the gap. Germline CDR1 and CDR2: SGHRS and YFSETQ. This CDR3 has 16 residues. The CDR3 sequence is CASSVSGTQAYTEAFF. As DNA, the CDR3 is TGCGCCAGCAGCGTGTCCGGGACACAGGCGTATACTGAAGCTTTCTTT. Full variable domain (missing parts from reference TRBV5-1 and TRBJ1-1): KAGVTQTPRYLIKTRGQQVTLSCSPISGHRSVSWYQQTPGQGLQFLFEYFSETQRNKGNFPGRFSGRQFSNSRSEMNVSTLELGDSALYLCASSVSGTQAYTEAFFGQGTRLTVV.

CDR3 nucleotide sequence: TGTGCCAGCAGCCAAGGAAGATCTCTCAATCAGCCCCAGCATTTT. This translates into CASSQGRSLNQPQHF. The genes are TRBV3-1 and TRBJ1-5; D gene ambiguous. The CDR3 is 15 amino acids. CDR1 and CDR2 from the germline V gene are LGHDT and YNNKEL (reference sequence). Trimming stripped 1 base from V and 3 bases from J, with 10 bases between.

V usage is TRBV7-9 and J usage is TRBJ2-7; 8 bases line up with TRBD2. V was clipped by 0 bases and J by 3 bases; unmatched bases: 7. CDR3 size: 16 residues. CDR1 is SEHNR and CDR2 is FQNEAQ in the germline V gene (reference sequence). The CDR3 DNA reads TGTGCCAGCAGCTTAGCCCCGGGACTAGTGGACTACGAGCAGTACTTC. Residues: CASSLAPGLVDYEQYF. The full variable domain, completed using reference TRBV7-9 and TRBJ2-7, is DTGVSQNPRHKITKRGQNVTFRCDPISEHNRLYWYRQTLGQGPEFLTYFQNEAQLEKSRLLSDRFSAERPKGSFSTLEIQRTEQGDSAMYLCASSLAPGLVDYEQYFGPGTRLTVT.

This rearrangement joins TRBV20-1 to TRBJ1-5, with no clear D. V was pared by 6 bases and J by 2 bases, with 8 bases between. Germline CDR1 and CDR2: DFQATT and SNEGSKA (reference sequence). There are 12 residues in the CDR3. In DNA form, the CDR3 reads TGCAGTGCCCAGCAGGGCAATCAGCCCCAGCATTTT. Its protein is CSAQQGNQPQHF.

This clonotype showed up just a few times. The gene calls are TRBV20-1 and TRBJ2-3, with a weak D call TRBD2 (6 bases). The CDR3 has 12 residues. CDR1 and CDR2 (germline): DFQATT, SNEGSKA (reference sequence). Trimming removed 1 base at V and 8 bases at J, with 10 bases between. CDR3 nucleotides: TGCAGTGCTAGAGCGGCTAGCGCTACGCAGTATTTT. Its protein product is CSARAASATQYF.

This clonotype appeared a few times. The CDR3 DNA reads as TGTGCCAGCAGCCAAGCTGGGGCAGGGAGCTCCTACGAGCAGTACTTC. This encodes CASSQAGAGSSYEQYF. V usage is TRBV3-1 and J usage is TRBJ2-7, with D perhaps matching TRBD1 or TRBD2 (5 bases each). The CDR3 extends over 16 amino acids. V lost 1 base and J lost 0, with 13 bases in between. Looked up from germline, CDR1 is LGHDT and CDR2 is YNNKEL (reference sequence).

The chain is built from TRBV6-6 and TRBJ2-5; unclear D gene. The V end lost 6 bases, the J end lost 5 bases, and 10 bases lay between the germline ends. Germline loops: CDR1 MNHNY, CDR2 SVGAGI (reference sequence). The CDR3 is 12 amino acids. CDR3 DNA sequence: TGTGCCAGCAGCCTACCAGACGAGACCCAGTACTTC. Its protein product is CASSLPDETQYF.

There are a few counts of this clonotype. The J gene is TRBJ1-1, the V gene TRBV9; D ambiguous. Looked up from germline, CDR1 is SGDLS and CDR2 is YYNGEE. This CDR3 comprises 14 residues. The V gene lost 6 bases and the J gene lost 1 base, with 13 bases spanning the gap. CDR3 in DNA: TGTGCCAGCACCCCCCGCGGGGAGAACACTGAAGCTTTCTTT. Residues: CASTPRGENTEAFF.

The V and J genes are TRBV29-1 and TRBJ1-5; D is perhaps TRBD1 (5 bases). Per the germline V gene, CDR1 is SQVTM and CDR2 is ANQGSEA. V gave up 7 bases and J gave up 11 bases, with 18 bases separating them. CDR3 length: 12 residues. CDR3 sequence (DNA): TGCAGCGCCGGGGACGCCCTTTGGACCCAGCATTTT. It specifies CSAGDALWTQHF. Based on the CDR3 plus reference TRBV29-1 and TRBJ1-5, the full variable domain is SAVISQKPSRDICQRGTSLTIQCQVDSQVTMMFWYRQQPGQSLTLIATANQGSEATYESGFVIDKFPISRPNLTFSTLTVSNMSPEDSSIYLCSAGDALWTQHFGDGTRLSIL.

CDR3: CASTIHPGGHGNTIYF. DNA of the CDR3: TGTGCCAGCACCATACATCCGGGAGGGCATGGAAACACCATATATTTT. This chain joins TRBV6-5 and TRBJ1-3; D not certain. Germline V CDR1 and CDR2: MNHEY, SVGAGI. The CDR3 length is 16 residues. The ends were cut back, 7 bases at V and 3 bases at J, with 19 bases in the middle.

The V and J genes are TRBV12-5 and TRBJ2-1, with a tentative D call TRBD1 (6 bases). CDR3 length equals 17 residues. Germline CDR1 is LGHNT and CDR2 is FRNRAP. V lost 5 bases and J 9 bases, leaving 26 bases between the germline ends. CDR3 in DNA: TGTGCTAGTGGTGCCCTCCGGGCAACCAAGGGGGATAGTGAGCAGTTCTTC. This sequence encodes CASGALRATKGDSEQFF. The full variable domain, rest sourced from reference TRBV12-5 and TRBJ2-1, is DARVTQTPRHKVTEMGQEVTMRCQPILGHNTVFWYRQTMMQGLELLAYFRNRAPLDDSGMPKDRFSAEMPDATLATLKIQPSEPRDSAVYFCASGALRATKGDSEQFFGPGTRLTVL.

This clonotype showed up just a few times. V is TRBV10-3 and J is TRBJ2-6; unclear D gene. The CDR3 runs 13 residues. The V end was cut by 8 bases, the J end by 1 base, with 6 bases between. Germline V gene data show CDR1 as ENHRY and CDR2 as SYGVKD. The CDR3 nucleotides are TGTGCCATCCGGTTATCTGGGGCCAACGTCCTGACTTTC. As protein: CAIRLSGANVLTF.

The chain has TRBV9 and TRBJ2-7, with 12 bases fitting TRBD2. CDR3 length equals 16 residues. Germline V lookup: CDR1 SGDLS, CDR2 YYNGEE. Germline trimming cut 4 bases from V and 7 bases from J; bases unmatched to any gene: 12. The CDR3 bases are TGTGCCAGCAGCCCACCTAGCGGGGGGGAATACAATGAGCAGTACTTC. It translates to CASSPPSGGEYNEQYF.

The chain employs TRBV28 and TRBJ1-5; 9 nucleotides align to TRBD1. The germline V gene encodes CDR1 MDHEN and CDR2 SYDVKM. The CDR3 extends over 14 amino acids. J gave up 4 bases and V 6 bases, and 4 bases lay outside the gene matches. CDR3 bases: TGTGCCAGCAGGCGGACAGGGGAAAATCAGCCCCAGCATTTT. This codes for CASRRTGENQPQHF.

V gene TRBV6-2 or TRBV6-3 combines with J gene TRBJ2-1; D remains ambiguous. The germline CDR1 and CDR2 sequences are MNHEY and SVGEGT. V lost 6 bases and J lost 7, with 22 bases in between. The CDR3 loop spans 16 amino acids. The CDR3 sequence is CASSPSLMVAYNEQFF. The CDR3, as DNA: TGTGCCAGCAGCCCCTCCCTCATGGTGGCTTATAATGAGCAGTTCTTC.

This clonotype was detected once. This chain links TRBV6-6 with TRBJ2-5; 11 bases are shared with TRBD2. The CDR3 totals 16 residues. V trimming: 4 bases; J trimming: 5 bases; junction bases outside the gene matches: 9. Per germline, CDR1 MNHNY and CDR2 SVGAGI (reference sequence). CDR3 in amino acids: CASSSTGSGRAETQYF. DNA of the CDR3: TGTGCCAGCAGTTCCACTGGTAGCGGGAGGGCGGAGACCCAGTACTTC.